This TCR beta chain was captured in a study of response to subunit inactivated influenza vaccine. Findings and limits, study-wide: Each seasonal influenza vaccination, the authors suggested, recruits few new T cells.

This clonotype was counted at least ten times. Its target is unknown. From the RT-PCR reads, TCRdb called clonotypes with MiXCR, one entry per CDR3 protein. This sample has about 160,000 distinct CDR3 sequences; approximately 10% occur once, and the top ten carry around 12%. V was trimmed by 0 bases and J by 6 bases, leaving 12 bases between them. The germline gives CDR1 SGHRS, CDR2 YFSETQ. This CDR3 contains 14 residues. The source is a man aged 45 to 65 who received an inactivated influenza vaccine. This sequence joins TRBV5-1 and TRBJ1-2; possibly TRBD1 for D (5 bases). The starting material was non-naive T cells sorted from PBMCs, obtained 35 to 45 days after vaccination. This chain's CDR3 is CASSLGSGSHGYTF. The CDR3 coding sequence is TGCGCCAGCAGCTTGGGGTCAGGGTCTCATGGCTACACCTTC.